Reported below is one TCR beta chain. Its cognate antigen is unknown. At one end the junction does not follow the germline gene, possibly because of a read error. The table came from immunoSEQ multiplex PCR; TCRdb's copy has only in-frame clones and leaves some out. This table holds 15,000 to 20,000 clones, about three quarters found once. This sample stems from a study of PD-1 blockade in classical Hodgkin lymphoma. Broader study findings: Nivolumab starters within 1 year of ASCT were excluded. Possible causes of repertoire differences, disease activity or prior therapy, remain undefined.

CDR1 is SEHNR and CDR2 is FQNEAQ in the germline V gene (reference sequence). The CDR3 spans 12 residues. Described time point: cycle 4 day 1 (C4D1), after 6 weeks of nivolumab. All patients experienced relapse after autologous stem cell transplantation, and brentuximab vedotin exposure was variable. Magnetic negative selection purified CD4+ T cells from thawed PBMCs. The TCR comes from a human donor with classical Hodgkin lymphoma. The sample was CD4+ T cells from blood, taken before the fourth cycle of nivolumab. The chain couples TRBV7-9 to TRBJ2-7, with D hard to call. CDR3: CASSLDVSSLFF. The CDR3 bases are TGTGCCAGCAGCTTAGACGTTAGCTCTCTGTTCTTC. The full variable domain, with the rest looked up from reference TRBV7-9 and TRBJ2-7, is DTGVSQNPRHKITKRGQNVTFRCDPISEHNRLYWYRQTLGQGPEFLTYFQNEAQLEKSRLLSDRFSAERPKGSFSTLEIQRTEQGDSAMYLCASSLDVSSLFFGPGTRLTVT.